The rows below give T cell receptor beta chains drawn from one sample of a study of CD8 T cells in Susac syndrome. One entry per CDR3 protein, called by TCRdb with MiXCR from the immunoSEQ multiplex PCR reads. The sample includes some 180,000 distinct CDR3 sequences, under 95% of them seen just once. Input material: CD4+ T cells from PBMCs. These receptors were obtained from a human donor in good health. The CDR3 runs from the conserved cysteine through the conserved F or W. The D gene is left open where the match is weak. Part of the rows lack a size; the others show once, few, many or a class for expanded clones.

clone size,V gene,J gene,D gene,CDR3 protein,CDR3 DNA
.,TRBV3-1,TRBJ2-5,TRBD2,CASSLGGGGAGETQYF,TGTGCCAGCAGCCTCGGGGGCGGGGGGGCAGGAGAGACCCAGTACTTC
.,TRBV2,TRBJ1-1,.,CASSEENYGNTEAFF,TGTGCCAGCAGTGAAGAAAATTACGGGAACACTGAAGCTTTCTTT
.,TRBV20-1,TRBJ1-2,.,CSARPGGGGYTF,TGCAGTGCTAGACCTGGCGGGGGCGGCTACACCTTC
.,TRBV28,TRBJ1-2,TRBD1,CASSLLRTGGYGYTF,TGTGCCAGCAGTTTACTAAGGACAGGGGGCTATGGCTACACCTTC
.,TRBV10-2,TRBJ2-3,.,CASKQGRYSNQPQYF,TGCGCCAGCAAGCAGGGAAGGTATAGCAATCAGCCCCAGTATTTT
.,TRBV15,TRBJ2-1,.,CATSRGGPSYNEQFF,TGTGCCACCAGCAGAGGGGGTCCCTCCTACAATGAGCAGTTCTTC
.,TRBV28,TRBJ2-3,.,CASSSSRGTDTQYF,TGTGCCAGCAGTTCCTCGAGGGGTACAGATACGCAGTATTTT
once,TRBV2,TRBJ1-5,.,CASSQDPVGGQPQHF,TGTGCCAGCAGTCAGGACCCGGTAGGGGGTCAGCCCCAGCATTTT
few,TRBV13,TRBJ1-1,.,CASSPAGTNTEAFF,TGTGCCAGCAGCCCGGCTGGCACGAACACTGAAGCTTTCTTT
.,TRBV5-1,TRBJ1-2,TRBD1,CASSWDRDYGYTF,TGCGCCAGCAGCTGGGACAGGGACTATGGCTACACCTTC
once,TRBV29-1,TRBJ1-1,TRBD1,CSGSRTGTGGTEAFF,TGCAGCGGAAGCCGCACCGGGACAGGGGGCACTGAAGCTTTCTTT
.,TRBV19,TRBJ2-3,.,CASSIVPGPTGTLYTQYF,TGTGCCAGTAGTATAGTCCCGGGACCAACGGGGACCTTATATACGCAGTATTTT
.,TRBV19,TRBJ1-5,.,CASSIREGKEPQHF,TGTGCCAGTAGTATTCGGGAAGGAAAGGAGCCCCAGCATTTT
.,TRBV6-2/TRBV6-3,TRBJ2-3,TRBD2,CATTSPLAGAGDTQYF,TGTGCCACCACTTCCCCACTAGCGGGGGCGGGAGATACGCAGTATTTT
.,TRBV29-1,TRBJ2-5,TRBD1,CSVGTGLETQYF,TGCAGCGTAGGGACAGGGTTAGAGACCCAGTACTTC
once,TRBV28,TRBJ1-5,.,CASSLGDGFPQHF,TGTGCCAGCAGTTTAGGGGACGGTTTCCCCCAGCATTTT
.,TRBV5-1,TRBJ2-2,TRBD1,CASSTGTATTGELFF,TGCGCCAGCAGCACCGGGACAGCCACCACCGGGGAGCTGTTTTTT
once,TRBV27,TRBJ1-5,.,CASSHVPGVNQPQHF,TGTGCCAGCAGCCACGTTCCTGGGGTAAATCAGCCCCAGCATTTT
.,TRBV28,TRBJ2-6,.,CASSGMWGSGANVLTF,TGTGCCAGCAGCGGGATGTGGGGCTCTGGGGCCAACGTCCTGACTTTC
.,TRBV5-4,TRBJ2-1,.,CASSFAAAAYNEQFF,TGTGCCAGCAGCTTTGCCGCGGCCGCCTACAATGAGCAGTTCTTC
.,TRBV6-6,TRBJ2-3,TRBD2,CASSSRLAGGGDTQYF,TGTGCCAGCAGTTCCCGCCTAGCGGGGGGTGGGGATACGCAGTATTTT
.,TRBV6-5,TRBJ2-3,TRBD1,CASSRLEPGQPTDTQYF,TGTGCCAGCAGTAGACTCGAGCCGGGACAGCCTACAGATACGCAGTATTTT
.,TRBV9,TRBJ2-3,.,CASSTRTGNTDTQYF,TGTGCCAGCAGCACCCGGACCGGAAACACAGATACGCAGTATTTT
.,TRBV12-3/TRBV12-4,TRBJ1-1,TRBD1,CASSFGGDRGKGTEAFF,TGTGCCAGCAGTTTCGGGGGCGACAGGGGGAAGGGGACTGAAGCTTTCTTT
once,TRBV9,TRBJ2-5,TRBD2,CASSVDPYGGGAETQYF,TGTGCCAGCAGCGTAGACCCCTACGGCGGGGGGGCAGAGACCCAGTACTTC
.,TRBV20-1,TRBJ2-5,.,CSARVRAETQYF,TGCAGTGCTAGAGTCCGGGCGGAGACCCAGTACTTC
.,TRBV7-2,TRBJ2-2,.,CASSLAVRGSGELFF,TGTGCCAGCAGCTTAGCCGTCAGGGGCTCCGGGGAGCTGTTTTTT
once,TRBV5-1,TRBJ2-3,.,CASSLSGVYTDTQYF,TGCGCCAGCAGCTTGAGTGGGGTTTACACAGATACGCAGTATTTT
.,TRBV27,TRBJ2-7,.,CASGVYRADEQYF,TGTGCCAGCGGGGTTTACAGGGCCGACGAGCAGTACTTC
.,TRBV12-3/TRBV12-4,TRBJ2-7,.,CASSPSTGYLSYEQYF,TGTGCCAGCAGTCCCTCAACAGGGTACCTCTCCTACGAGCAGTACTTC
.,TRBV3-1,TRBJ1-1,.,CASSLPELQGPCYTEAFF,TGTGCCAGCAGCCTTCCGGAATTACAGGGACCCTGCTACACTGAAGCTTTCTTT
.,TRBV6-6,TRBJ1-1,.,CASRTMNTEAFF,TGTGCCAGCAGGACTATGAACACTGAAGCTTTCTTT
.,TRBV20-1,TRBJ1-1,.,CSARDGGRADTEAFF,TGCAGTGCTAGAGATGGGGGCAGGGCGGACACTGAAGCTTTCTTT
.,TRBV12-3/TRBV12-4,TRBJ1-4,.,CASSSGKGRSNEKLFF,TGTGCCAGCAGTTCCGGAAAGGGAAGGTCTAATGAAAAACTGTTTTTT
.,TRBV20-1,TRBJ1-6,TRBD1,CSAGGTGNNSPLHF,TGCAGTGCCGGGGGGACAGGGAATAATTCACCCCTCCACTTT
.,TRBV2,TRBJ2-7,.,CASSARLPSSYEQYF,TGTGCCAGCAGCGCCAGACTCCCTAGCTCCTACGAGCAGTACTTC
.,TRBV30,TRBJ1-5,TRBD1,CAGGQGNSNQPQHF,TGTGCCGGGGGACAGGGAAATAGCAATCAGCCCCAGCATTTT
.,TRBV18,TRBJ2-7,TRBD1,CASSRWDSSTSEQYF,TGTGCCAGCTCACGCTGGGACAGTTCAACTTCCGAGCAGTACTTC
.,TRBV6-1,TRBJ2-2,TRBD2,CASRTPGLAGGPGTGELFF,TGTGCCAGCAGAACCCCGGGACTAGCGGGGGGTCCCGGGACCGGGGAGCTGTTTTTT
.,TRBV5-1,TRBJ2-6,.,CASSLERAGRATSSGANVLTF,TGCGCCAGCAGCTTGGAACGGGCGGGCAGGGCGACCAGCTCTGGGGCCAACGTCCTGACTTTC
.,TRBV9,TRBJ1-5,TRBD1,CASSPGTGYQPQHF,TGTGCCAGCAGCCCCGGGACAGGGTATCAGCCCCAGCATTTT
once,TRBV5-4,TRBJ1-4,.,CASTSPGTNEKLFF,TGTGCCAGCACCTCCCCAGGGACTAATGAAAAACTGTTTTTT
.,TRBV5-1,TRBJ2-5,TRBD1,CASSSPDRGEETQYF,TGCGCCAGCAGCTCCCCCGACAGGGGAGAAGAGACCCAGTACTTC
.,TRBV14,TRBJ2-2,.,CASSGLSWGGTNTGELFF,TGTGCCAGCAGCGGACTTAGCTGGGGGGGCACGAACACCGGGGAGCTGTTTTTT
.,TRBV4-1,TRBJ2-7,TRBD1,CASSPQGQGAYEQYF,TGCGCCAGCAGCCCCCAGGGACAGGGGGCCTACGAGCAGTACTTC
.,TRBV3-1,TRBJ2-7,.,CASSQDLRSSSYEQYF,TGTGCCAGCAGCCAAGATCTCAGGTCTAGCTCCTACGAGCAGTACTTC
.,TRBV12-3/TRBV12-4,TRBJ2-7,TRBD1,CASRTDRGAYEQYF,TGTGCCAGCAGAACCGACAGGGGGGCCTACGAGCAGTACTTC
.,TRBV18,TRBJ2-1,.,CASGRNEQFF,TGTGCCAGCGGGCGGAATGAGCAGTTCTTC
.,TRBV7-2,TRBJ2-1,TRBD1,CASRGQGQYNEQFF,TGTGCCAGCCGGGGACAGGGGCAATACAATGAGCAGTTCTTC
.,TRBV7-3,TRBJ2-2,.,CARPMGRDLNTGELFF,TGTGCCAGACCTATGGGACGAGACCTGAACACCGGGGAGCTGTTTTTT
.,TRBV29-1,TRBJ2-1,.,CSVEHSQQFF,TGCAGCGTTGAACACTCCCAGCAGTTCTTC
.,TRBV20-1,TRBJ2-3,.,CSADHRQGLSTDTQYF,TGCAGTGCTGACCACCGACAGGGACTAAGCACAGATACGCAGTATTTT
.,TRBV6-5,TRBJ1-6,TRBD1,CASSYGQGAVSPLHF,TGTGCCAGCAGCTATGGACAGGGGGCGGTTTCACCCCTCCACTTT
.,TRBV20-1,TRBJ1-5,.,CSARDTPDGWKPQHF,TGCAGTGCTAGAGATACACCCGACGGGTGGAAGCCCCAGCATTTT